One and the same sample provided the 17 T cell receptor beta chains below, sequenced in a study of regulatory T cells in long-lasting Graves disease. The time point was: newly diagnosed GD, antithyroid drugs for less than 3 months. From PBMCs, RNA was extracted and then used to make the TCR library. Building the TCR beta libraries relied on iRepertoire HTBI primers, and CDR3 regions underwent Arm-PCR. From the multiplex PCR reads, TCRdb called clonotypes with MiXCR, one entry per CDR3 protein. This sample has a few hundred thousand distinct CDR3 sequences; approximately 15% occur once, and the top ten carry 25% to 30%. These sequences were also reported in another study, on T cells in Graves' hyperthyroidism and ophthalmopathy.

Sample: peripheral blood mononuclear cells (PBMCs), taken at new diagnosis, from a patient treated with antithyroid drugs. The source is a man aged 35 to 55 with Graves disease.

The rearrangement uses TRBV6-2 or TRBV6-3 and TRBJ2-1; 11 bases match TRBD1. J lost 2 bases, V lost 5 bases, and 8 bases had no gene match. This CDR3 has 17 amino acids. In germline, CDR1 is MNHEY, CDR2 SVGEGT. CDR3 residues: CASSDTLGQGAYNEQFF. The CDR3 DNA is TGTGCCAGCAGTGATACATTGGGACAGGGGGCCTACAATGAGCAGTTCTTC.

This clonotype has ten or more counts. The chain joins TRBV5-1 to TRBJ2-7, with D tentatively TRBD2 (5 bases). Germline loops: CDR1 SGHRS, CDR2 YFSETQ. The CDR3 spans 13 residues. Trimming pared 4 bases from V and 5 bases from J, leaving 13 bases between. This chain's CDR3 is CASSLGLLNEQYF. The CDR3 DNA reads as TGCGCCAGCAGCCTCGGACTTCTTAACGAGCAGTACTTC.

This clonotype was observed at least ten times. The chain carries TRBV20-1 and TRBJ1-4; 7 positions agree with TRBD1. Germline V lookup: CDR1 DFQATT, CDR2 SNEGSKA (reference sequence). J was trimmed by 9 bases and V by 5 bases; bases with no gene match: 12. The CDR3 runs 14 residues. This CDR3 reads CSALSGTATKKLFF. CDR3 bases: TGCAGTGCTCTTTCCGGGACAGCGACGAAAAAACTGTTTTTT.

This clonotype was detected many times. The chain combines TRBV5-1 with TRBJ2-7; 9 nucleotides line up with TRBD2. Germline CDR1 reads SGHRS; CDR2 reads YFSETQ. J gave up 1 base and V 4 bases, and 6 bases lay outside the gene matches. The CDR3 loop spans 15 amino acids. CDR3 sequence (DNA): TGCGCCAGCAGCCCGAGGAGCGGGGGGTCCTACGAGCAGTACTTC. It is translated as CASSPRSGGSYEQYF.

In regard to this clonotype: A far larger clone is one nucleotide away, so this likely arose from a read error. V and J are TRBV6-2 or TRBV6-3 and TRBJ2-7; D remains unclear. The CDR3 runs to 17 residues. Germline V gene sequence: CDR1 MNHEY, CDR2 SVGEGT. CDR3 sequence reads: CASSELKPGYLSYKQYF. DNA for the CDR3: TGTGCCAGCAGTGAATTAAAGCCCGGATACCTCTCCTACAAGCAGTACTTC.

This clonotype was seen many times. The V gene is TRBV20-1, the J gene TRBJ2-7; 7 nucleotides agree with TRBD1. The CDR3 has 13 amino acids. After removal of 6 bases from V and 2 bases from J, the junction contained 7 bases not matched to a gene. Germline assignment: CDR1 DFQATT and CDR2 SNEGSKA (reference sequence). The CDR3 sequence: CSALEQGAYEQYF. CDR3 coding DNA: TGCAGTGCCCTAGAGCAGGGGGCCTACGAGCAGTACTTC.

V is TRBV12-5 and J is TRBJ1-1; TRBD1 matches at 12 bases. The germline CDR1 and CDR2 sequences are LGHNT and FRNRAP. V shed 2 bases, J shed 4 bases, and the junction held 23 bases outside the gene matches. The CDR3 spans 22 residues. CDR3 amino acids: CASGLPNRDRGRELWSATEAFF. The CDR3 coding sequence is TGTGCTAGTGGTTTGCCAAATCGGGACAGGGGGCGCGAGTTGTGGAGCGCCACTGAAGCTTTCTTT.

This clonotype appeared a few times. The chain is built from TRBV5-8 and TRBJ2-5; D is possibly TRBD2 (6 bases). This CDR3 has 15 residues. Germline CDR1 reads SGHTS; CDR2 reads YDEGEE. Trimming cost V 0 bases and J 7 bases, with 16 bases left between them. CDR3 sequence: CASSLDGTLWATQYF. The DNA for the CDR3 is TGTGCCAGCAGCTTGGACGGGACTTTATGGGCGACCCAGTACTTC.

The chain couples TRBV18 to TRBJ1-6, with TRBD1 matching over 11 bases. With V trimmed by 2 bases and J by 7 bases, 4 bases remained unmatched. From germline, CDR1 is KGHSH and CDR2 LQKENI. The CDR3 has 16 residues. The CDR3 bases are TGTGCCAGCTCACCAAATGGACAGGGGGCCAATTCACCCCTCCACTTT. Its protein product is CASSPNGQGANSPLHF.

This clonotype was seen many times. The chain is built from TRBV11-2 and TRBJ2-2; TRBD1 aligns across 10 bases. Germline trimming cut 5 bases from V and 6 bases from J; bases unmatched to any gene: 9. In germline, CDR1 is SGHAT, CDR2 FQNNGV. This CDR3 is 16 amino acids long. The CDR3 bases are TGTGCCAGCAGCCCCGGGACAGGGGATTTGGCCGGGGAGCTGTTTTTT. Residues: CASSPGTGDLAGELFF.

The gene calls are TRBV3-1 and TRBJ1-2; D unclear. CDR1 is LGHDT, CDR2 YNNKEL, per germline (reference sequence). The CDR3 length is 12 residues. V gave up 2 bases and J gave up 7 bases, with 8 bases separating them. This CDR3 is CASSQWGSGYTF. The CDR3 DNA sequence: TGTGCCAGCAGCCAATGGGGTTCTGGCTACACCTTC.

The rearrangement joins TRBV2 to TRBJ2-5; D is perhaps TRBD1 or TRBD2 (5 bases each). CDR3 length equals 13 residues. Germline V gene data show CDR1 as SNHLY and CDR2 as FYNNEI. Trimming stripped 1 base from V and 6 bases from J, with 9 bases between. The CDR3 bases are TGTGCCAGCAGTGAAGGAGGGGCACAGACCCAGTACTTC. Amino acid sequence: CASSEGGAQTQYF.

The sample holds a few counts of this clonotype. The chain combines TRBV6-1 with TRBJ2-7; either TRBD1 or TRBD2 may supply D (5 bases each). The V end lost 6 bases, the J end lost 2 bases, and 14 bases lay between the germline ends. The CDR3 spans 14 residues. From germline, CDR1 is MNHNS and CDR2 SASEGT. In DNA form, the CDR3 reads TGTGCCAGCAGCCACCGGGACGGACCCTACGAGCAGTACTTC. This encodes CASSHRDGPYEQYF.

Ten or more counts support this clonotype. The chain is built from TRBV30 and TRBJ1-1; 9 bases fit TRBD1. Germline loops: CDR1 GTSNPN, CDR2 SVGIG (reference sequence). The CDR3 covers 14 residues. The V gene end was trimmed by 2 bases and the J gene end by 5 bases; junction bases not matched to a gene: 6. The DNA of the CDR3 is TGTGCCTGGAGTTACTACAGGGGGCGGACTGAAGCTTTCTTT. Encoded protein: CAWSYYRGRTEAFF.

This clonotype showed up many times. This chain links TRBV24-1 with TRBJ2-2, with D possibly called TRBD1 or TRBD2 (5 bases each). The CDR3 runs to 15 residues. V was pared by 5 bases and J by 2 bases, with 11 bases between. The germline CDR1 and CDR2 sequences are KGHDR and SFDVKD. The CDR3 region is CATSVRGPNTGELFF. CDR3 in DNA: TGTGCCACCAGTGTCCGGGGCCCCAACACCGGGGAGCTGTTTTTT.

This clonotype was counted at least ten times. The chain joins TRBV2 to TRBJ2-3; D is tentatively TRBD1 or TRBD2 (6 bases each). The germline V gene has CDR1 SNHLY and CDR2 FYNNEI. V lost 3 bases to trimming and J lost 7 bases, with 17 bases between them. There are 15 residues in the CDR3. CDR3 sequence reads: CASSENGGLTNTQYF. In DNA form, the CDR3 reads TGTGCCAGCAGTGAGAATGGGGGGCTGACGAATACGCAGTATTTT.

With regard to this clonotype: This may be a read error, as it is one base from a much larger clone. CDR3 region: CANSFGGENTEAFF. The CDR3, as DNA: TGTGCCAACAGTTTTGGGGGCGAGAACACTGAAGCTTTCTTT. The rearrangement joins TRBV27 to TRBJ1-1, with a tentative D call TRBD1 (6 bases). CDR1 and CDR2 from the germline V gene are MNHEY and SMNVEV (reference sequence). The CDR3 loop spans 14 amino acids.